The clone carrying this T cell receptor beta chain was detected only a few times. This record comes from a study of control samples from healthy donors and cancer patients. Using immunoSEQ multiplex PCR, the repertoire was profiled, and TCRdb retains in-frame clones only, with some absent. Here the sample spans more than 5,500 clones, 80% to 90% being singletons. The CDR3 extends over 12 amino acids. V was clipped by 3 bases and J by 3 bases, with 8 bases between them. Germline assignment: CDR1 SQVTM and CDR2 ANQGSEA. Material: formalin-fixed, paraffin-embedded tissue. This chain links TRBV29-1 with TRBJ1-1, with D possibly matching TRBD1 (5 bases). The clonotype comes from a female donor with lung cancer. CDR3 amino acids: CSVEGRDTEAFF. CDR3 in DNA: TGCAGCGTTGAGGGCAGGGACACTGAAGCTTTCTTT.